A single sample gave rise to the 9 T cell receptor beta chains below, sequenced in a study of blood T cells in healthy people across ages (dated by TCRdb to 2014 to 2015). The method behind the library was 5' RACE. TCRdb shows the sequencer as Illumina HiSeq 2500. A second roughly 6 to 12 cycle PCR used a sample-barcoded 5' primer and a J-beta primer mix. TCRdb trimmed public reads at Q25 via fastp, called clones via MiXCR and kept in-frame beta chains. Identical CDR3 proteins give one entry, which carries the most common genes and DNA. The sample yields about a million distinct CDR3 sequences; roughly 50% were counted once. Over 20% of the sample is in the top ten clones. The sequencing sample was made of blood. The receptors come from a woman aged 55 to 70 in good health.

J is TRBJ1-5 and V is TRBV10-3, with 8 bases that match TRBD1. The CDR3 extends over 15 amino acids. After removal of 5 bases from V and 7 bases from J, the junction contained 10 bases not matched to a gene. The germline gives CDR1 ENHRY, CDR2 SYGVKD. CDR3 residues: CAISNGQGVGQPQHF. The CDR3 DNA reads TGTGCCATCAGTAACGGACAGGGCGTTGGACAGCCCCAGCATTTT.

The rearrangement joins TRBV3-1 to TRBJ2-5, with TRBD1 matching over 12 bases. The CDR3 has 15 residues. Germline trimming cut 4 bases from V and 11 bases from J; bases unmatched to any gene: 11. Germline values: CDR1 LGHDT, CDR2 YNNKEL (reference sequence). CDR3: CASSLTGTGGGEQYF. The DNA of the CDR3 is TGTGCCAGCAGCCTGACCGGGACAGGGGGCGGTGAGCAGTACTTC.

J is TRBJ1-2 and V is TRBV4-3, with no clear D. CDR1 LGHNA and CDR2 YSLEER come from the germline V gene. The length of the CDR3 is 15 residues. V was pared by 4 bases and J by 5 bases, with 17 bases between. The DNA of the CDR3 is TGCGCCAGCAGCCCAGATAGGAGGGCTGGATATGGCTACACCTTC. Protein product: CASSPDRRAGYGYTF.

This clonotype turned up a few times. The V call is TRBV14, the J call TRBJ1-1; D is unclear. The V gene lost 4 bases and the J gene lost 1 base, with 10 bases spanning the gap. The CDR3 sequence is 14 residues long. CDR1 SGHDN and CDR2 FVKESK come from the germline V gene. The CDR3 DNA sequence: TGTGCCAGCAGCCTCCTAGGCGGGAACACTGAAGCTTTCTTT. Protein: CASSLLGGNTEAFF. Using reference TRBV14 and TRBJ1-1 for the parts outside the CDR3, the full variable domain is EAGVTQFPSHSVIEKGQTVTLRCDPISGHDNLYWYRRVMGKEIKFLLHFVKESKQDESGMPNNRFLAERTGGTYSTLKVQPAELEDSGVYFCASSLLGGNTEAFFGQGTRLTVV.

The V call is TRBV30, the J call TRBJ2-3; D is perhaps TRBD1 or TRBD2 (5 bases each). Between the trimmed V and J ends, which lost 1 base and 1 base, there was a span of 21 bases. This CDR3 region has 18 residues. Per germline, CDR1 GTSNPN and CDR2 SVGIG (reference sequence). CDR3 bases: TGTGCCTGGAGTGGATCGCCCAGTACGGGGCCAGGCACAGATACGCAGTATTTT. Residues: CAWSGSPSTGPGTDTQYF. Drawing the rest from reference TRBV30 and TRBJ2-3, the complete variable domain is SQTIHQWPATLVQPVGSPLSLECTVEGTSNPNLYWYRQAAGRGLQLLFYSVGIGQISSEVPQNLSASRPQDRQFILSSKKLLLSDSGFYLCAWSGSPSTGPGTDTQYFGPGTRLTVL.

Turning to this clonotype: A much larger clone lies one base from this, so it may be a read error. V gene TRBV4-3 combines with J gene TRBJ1-2, with D maybe TRBD1 (6 bases). The CDR3 runs to 17 residues. Germline V lookup: CDR1 LGHNA, CDR2 YSLEER. CDR3 loop: CASSQDHWGGENYGCTF. The DNA for the CDR3 is TGCGCCAGCAGCCAAGATCATTGGGGGGGCGAGAACTATGGCTGCACCTTC.

As for this clonotype: Germline and junction disagree at one end, which may indicate a read error. The J gene is TRBJ2-7, the V gene TRBV7-6; D perhaps matches TRBD2 (6 bases). The germline CDR1 and CDR2 sequences are SGHVS and FNYEAQ. The CDR3 covers 13 residues. CDR3 coding DNA: TGTGCCTGCAGCCCGGGACTGTCCTACGAGCAGTACTTC. It yields the protein CACSPGLSYEQYF. The complete variable domain, with remaining parts taken from reference TRBV7-6 and TRBJ2-7, reads GAGVSQSPRYKVTKRGQDVALRCDPISGHVSLYWYRQALGQGPEFLTYFNYEAQQDKSGLPNDRFSAERPEGSISTLTIQRTEQRDSAMYRCACSPGLSYEQYFGPGTRLTVT.

The chain's CDR3 is CASSNGQNGYTF. CDR3 sequence (DNA): TGTGCCAGCAGCAACGGACAGAATGGCTACACCTTC. This chain connects TRBV9 to TRBJ1-2, with D possibly being TRBD1 (6 bases). The germline V and J ends were trimmed by 4 bases and 6 bases, with 10 bases remaining between them. The germline V gene encodes CDR1 SGDLS and CDR2 YYNGEE. The CDR3 length is 12 residues.

This clonotype was seen repeatedly, ten times or more. Germline is not matched at one junction end, which may reflect a read error. The V call is TRBV7-2, the J call TRBJ2-5, with D perhaps TRBD2 (5 bases). There are 12 residues in the CDR3. The germline V gene encodes CDR1 SGHTA and CDR2 FQGNSA. The CDR3 sequence is CASSLARETQYF. The CDR3 DNA follows: TGTGCCAGCAGTTTAGCGCGCGAGACCCAGTACTTC.